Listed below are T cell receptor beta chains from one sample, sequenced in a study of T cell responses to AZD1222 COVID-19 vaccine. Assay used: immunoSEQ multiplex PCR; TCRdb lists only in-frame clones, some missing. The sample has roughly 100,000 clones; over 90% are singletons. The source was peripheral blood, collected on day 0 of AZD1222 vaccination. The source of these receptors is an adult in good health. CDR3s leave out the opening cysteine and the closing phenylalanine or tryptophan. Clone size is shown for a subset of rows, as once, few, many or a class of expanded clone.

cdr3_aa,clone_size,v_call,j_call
ASSSPGSTDTQY,NA,TRBV13,TRBJ2-3
ASRETSGSGGEQY,NA,TRBV5-1,TRBJ2-7
ATSDSYAEAF,NA,TRBV24-1,TRBJ1-1
ASGLQGPDTQY,NA,TRBV12-5,TRBJ2-3
SVRSGARSYEQY,NA,TRBV29-1,TRBJ2-7
AITATSDNTGELF,NA,TRBV10-3,TRBJ2-2
ASSPPPGGPTDTQY,NA,TRBV4-2,TRBJ2-3
ASSQADGQNSPLH,NA,TRBV4-1,TRBJ1-6
ASSLNGGGRGTQY,NA,TRBV27,TRBJ2-3
ASSFGPPDSNQPQH,NA,TRBV5-1,TRBJ1-5
ASSLAQQGKRETQY,NA,TRBV5-5,TRBJ2-5
ASSIRSGFYEQY,NA,TRBV19,TRBJ2-7
SASRLANPYEQY,NA,TRBV20-1,TRBJ2-7
ASSSGRLQGAF,NA,TRBV7-2,TRBJ1-1
ASSQRNTEAF,NA,TRBV3-1/TRBV3-2,TRBJ1-1
SAEDRGKETQY,NA,TRBV29-1,TRBJ2-5
ASSQEIETGGYNSPLH,NA,TRBV4-2,TRBJ1-6
ASSERLLFGYGYT,NA,TRBV6-5,TRBJ1-2
ASSSSRNTEAF,NA,TRBV27,TRBJ1-1
ASSGRDRGINQPQH,NA,TRBV3-1/TRBV3-2,TRBJ1-5
ASSSQGSRQPQH,NA,TRBV5-6,TRBJ1-5
ASSDWDKSYGYT,NA,TRBV10-2,TRBJ1-2
ASSLVAGGTDTQY,NA,TRBV5-6,TRBJ2-3
ASSPGSGGSYEQY,NA,TRBV18,TRBJ2-7
ASRPPSGRNYNEQF,NA,TRBV27,TRBJ2-1
ASSATDNSGNTIY,few,TRBV5-1,TRBJ1-3
ASSYRGILF,NA,TRBV6-6,TRBJ1-4
ASSLSPASSYNEQF,NA,TRBV27,TRBJ2-1
ASSLFGRVSYNEQF,NA,TRBV28,TRBJ2-1
ASSLALGFGTDTQY,NA,TRBV5-4,TRBJ2-3
ASSPLGLIRGNGANVLT,NA,TRBV18,TRBJ2-6
ASSKQGINYGYT,once,TRBV2,TRBJ1-2
ASSPGTGIGNEQF,once,TRBV18,TRBJ2-1
ASIQGNEQF,NA,TRBV10-2,TRBJ2-1
ASSAPRDSSYNEQF,NA,TRBV19,TRBJ2-1
ASSQARYNEQF,NA,TRBV14,TRBJ2-1
ASSEGGLLEQY,NA,TRBV13,TRBJ2-7
ASSLDGVPNSPLH,once,TRBV5-1,TRBJ1-6
ATSRDRTGGHNEQF,NA,TRBV15,TRBJ2-1
ATSDRDRAFEQY,NA,TRBV15,TRBJ2-7
ASSLDLQGALNEQY,NA,TRBV27,TRBJ2-7
ASSEVGNAGELF,NA,TRBV6-1,TRBJ2-2
ASSQGTSRNPF,NA,TRBV3-1/TRBV3-2,TRBJ2-1
ASSPGQWSTEAF,NA,TRBV7-9,TRBJ1-1
ASNPYRGQYEQY,NA,TRBV6-5,TRBJ2-7
ATSAHSGGSYNEQF,NA,TRBV24-1,TRBJ2-1
ASSPGTGDRYT,NA,TRBV27,TRBJ1-2
ASSQGIYGYT,NA,TRBV14,TRBJ1-2
ASRIPGNTIY,NA,TRBV6-5,TRBJ1-3
SAQKGKLF,NA,TRBV20-1,TRBJ1-4
ATSDSGTGAHEQY,once,TRBV24-1,TRBJ2-7
ASSLGFTSSYEQY,NA,TRBV28,TRBJ2-7
ASSSGSNYGYT,NA,TRBV5-4,TRBJ1-2
ATSDGAPGELF,once,TRBV24-1,TRBJ2-2
ACQLNTQY,NA,TRBV2,TRBJ2-3
ASSEQGAPRNEQY,once,TRBV6-1,TRBJ2-7
ASSESGVTRTGELF,NA,TRBV5-6,TRBJ2-2
ASSFGGTAQETQY,NA,TRBV5-6,TRBJ2-5
ASSDGIGGYT,NA,TRBV7-9,TRBJ1-2
ASRSQRAGANVLT,NA,TRBV2,TRBJ2-6